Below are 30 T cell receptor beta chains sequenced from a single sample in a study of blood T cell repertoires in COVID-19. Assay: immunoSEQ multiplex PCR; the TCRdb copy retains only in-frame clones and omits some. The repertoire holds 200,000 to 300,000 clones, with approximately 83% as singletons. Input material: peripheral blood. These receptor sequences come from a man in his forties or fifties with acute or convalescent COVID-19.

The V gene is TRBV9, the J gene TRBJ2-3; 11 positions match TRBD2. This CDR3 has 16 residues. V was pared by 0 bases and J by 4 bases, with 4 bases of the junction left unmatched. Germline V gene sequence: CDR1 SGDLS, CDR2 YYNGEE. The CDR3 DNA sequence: TGTGCCAGCAGCGTAGCTAGCGGGGGGATTGCAGATACGCAGTATTTT. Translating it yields CASSVASGGIADTQYF. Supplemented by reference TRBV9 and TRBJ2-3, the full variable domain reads DSGVTQTPKHLITATGQRVTLRCSPRSGDLSVYWYQQSLDQGLQFLIQYYNGEERAKGNILERFSAQQFPDLHSELNLSSLELGDSALYFCASSVASGGIADTQYFGPGTRLTVL.

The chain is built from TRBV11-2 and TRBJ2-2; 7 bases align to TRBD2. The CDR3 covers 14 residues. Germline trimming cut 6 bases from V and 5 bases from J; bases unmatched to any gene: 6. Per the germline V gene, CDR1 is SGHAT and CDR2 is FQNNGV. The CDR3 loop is CASSSSGGTGELFF. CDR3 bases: TGTGCCAGCAGTTCTAGCGGAGGGACCGGGGAGCTGTTTTTT.

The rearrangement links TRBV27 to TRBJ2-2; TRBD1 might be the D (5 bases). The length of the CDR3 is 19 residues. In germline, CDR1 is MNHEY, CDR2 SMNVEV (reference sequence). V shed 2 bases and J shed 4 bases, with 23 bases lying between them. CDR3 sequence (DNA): TGTGCCAGCAGTTTACGGTCAGGGCCCCTAAGAACCTTCACCGGGGAGCTGTTTTTT. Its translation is CASSLRSGPLRTFTGELFF.

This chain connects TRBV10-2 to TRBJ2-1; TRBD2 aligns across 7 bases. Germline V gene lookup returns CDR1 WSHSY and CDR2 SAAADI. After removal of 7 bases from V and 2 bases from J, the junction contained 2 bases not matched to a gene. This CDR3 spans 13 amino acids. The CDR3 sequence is CASMGTTYNEQFF. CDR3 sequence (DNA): TGCGCCAGCATGGGGACTACCTACAATGAGCAGTTCTTC.

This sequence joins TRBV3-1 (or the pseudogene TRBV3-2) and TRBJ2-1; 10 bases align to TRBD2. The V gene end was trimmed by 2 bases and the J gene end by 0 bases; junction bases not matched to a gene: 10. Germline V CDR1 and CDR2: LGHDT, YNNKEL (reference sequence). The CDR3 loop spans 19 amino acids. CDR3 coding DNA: TGTGCCAGCAGCCAACTAAGGAGGCTAGCGGGAGCCTCCTACAATGAGCAGTTCTTC. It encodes CASSQLRRLAGASYNEQFF.

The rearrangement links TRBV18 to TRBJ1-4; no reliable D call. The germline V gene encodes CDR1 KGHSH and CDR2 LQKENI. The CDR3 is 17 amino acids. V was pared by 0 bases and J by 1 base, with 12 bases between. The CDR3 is CASSPPPGFGTNEKLFF. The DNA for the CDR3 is TGTGCCAGCTCACCACCGCCGGGGTTTGGAACTAATGAAAAACTGTTTTTT.

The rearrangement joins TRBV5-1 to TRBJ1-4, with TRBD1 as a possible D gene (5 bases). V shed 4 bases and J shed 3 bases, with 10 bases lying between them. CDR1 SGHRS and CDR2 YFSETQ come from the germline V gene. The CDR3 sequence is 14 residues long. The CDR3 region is CASSPDMANEKLFF. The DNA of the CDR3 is TGCGCCAGCAGCCCGGACATGGCTAATGAAAAACTGTTTTTT.

CDR3 in amino acids: CASSLEASGSYEQYF. Written as DNA, the CDR3 is TGTGCCAGCAGCTTAGAGGCTAGCGGCTCCTACGAGCAGTACTTC. This rearrangement joins TRBV7-8 to TRBJ2-7, with 7 nucleotides matching TRBD2. J gave up 0 bases and V 1 base, and 3 bases lay outside the gene matches. The germline V gene has CDR1 SGHVS and CDR2 FQNEAQ. This CDR3 has 15 amino acids.

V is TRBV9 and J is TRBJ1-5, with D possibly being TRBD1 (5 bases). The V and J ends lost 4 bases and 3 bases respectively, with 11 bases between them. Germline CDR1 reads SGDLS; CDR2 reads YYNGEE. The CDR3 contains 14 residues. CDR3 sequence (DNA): TGTGCCAGCAGCCCTTCGACAGACAATCAGCCCCAGCATTTT. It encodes CASSPSTDNQPQHF.

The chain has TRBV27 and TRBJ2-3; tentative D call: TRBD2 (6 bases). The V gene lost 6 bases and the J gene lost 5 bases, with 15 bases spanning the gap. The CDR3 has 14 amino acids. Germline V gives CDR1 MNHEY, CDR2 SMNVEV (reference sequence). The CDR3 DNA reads TGTGCCAGCAGCAGATTGGTCGGGGGAGATACGCAGTATTTT. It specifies CASSRLVGGDTQYF.

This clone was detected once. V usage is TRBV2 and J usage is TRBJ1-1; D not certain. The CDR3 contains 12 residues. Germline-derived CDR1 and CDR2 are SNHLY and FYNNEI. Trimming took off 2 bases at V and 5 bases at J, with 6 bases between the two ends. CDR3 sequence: CASSEHSTEAFF. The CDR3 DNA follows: TGTGCCAGCAGTGAACATTCAACTGAAGCTTTCTTT.

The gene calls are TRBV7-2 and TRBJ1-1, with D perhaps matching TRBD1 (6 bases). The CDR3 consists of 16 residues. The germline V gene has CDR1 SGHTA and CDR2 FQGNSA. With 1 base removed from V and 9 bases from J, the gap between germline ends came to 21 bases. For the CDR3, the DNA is TGTGCCAGCAGCTTAGTAGGGGGACCCGGGCCCCTGCAAGCTTTCTTT. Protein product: CASSLVGGPGPLQAFF.

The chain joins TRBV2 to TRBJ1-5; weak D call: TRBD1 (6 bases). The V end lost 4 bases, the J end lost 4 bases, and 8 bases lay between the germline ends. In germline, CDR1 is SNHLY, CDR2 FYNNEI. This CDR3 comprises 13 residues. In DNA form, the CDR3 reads TGTGCCAGCAGTGTCACAGGGAATCAGCCCCAGCATTTT. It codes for CASSVTGNQPQHF.

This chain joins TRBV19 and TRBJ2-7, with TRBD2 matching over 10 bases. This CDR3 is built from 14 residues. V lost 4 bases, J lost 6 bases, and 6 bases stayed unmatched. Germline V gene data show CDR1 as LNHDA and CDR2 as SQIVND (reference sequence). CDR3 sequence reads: CASSTLAGQAEQYF. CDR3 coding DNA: TGTGCCAGTAGTACACTAGCGGGGCAGGCCGAGCAGTACTTC.

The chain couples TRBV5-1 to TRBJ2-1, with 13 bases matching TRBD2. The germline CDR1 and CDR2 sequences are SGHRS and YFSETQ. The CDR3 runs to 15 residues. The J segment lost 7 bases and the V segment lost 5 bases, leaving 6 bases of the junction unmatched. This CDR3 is CASRLGTSGMNEQFF. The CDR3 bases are TGCGCCAGCAGACTGGGGACTAGCGGGATGAATGAGCAGTTCTTC.

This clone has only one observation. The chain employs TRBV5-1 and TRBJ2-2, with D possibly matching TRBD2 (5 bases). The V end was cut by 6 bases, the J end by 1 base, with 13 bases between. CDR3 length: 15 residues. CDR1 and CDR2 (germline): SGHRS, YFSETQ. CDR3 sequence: CASTVSGGNTGELFF. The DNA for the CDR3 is TGCGCCAGCACCGTCAGCGGAGGGAACACCGGGGAGCTGTTTTTT.

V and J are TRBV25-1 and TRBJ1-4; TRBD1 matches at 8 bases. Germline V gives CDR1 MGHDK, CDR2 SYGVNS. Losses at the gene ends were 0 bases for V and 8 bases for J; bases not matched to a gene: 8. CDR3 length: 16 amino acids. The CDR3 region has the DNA TGTGCCAGCAGTGAATATAGGACAGGGTTTTACGAAAAACTGTTTTTT. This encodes CASSEYRTGFYEKLFF.

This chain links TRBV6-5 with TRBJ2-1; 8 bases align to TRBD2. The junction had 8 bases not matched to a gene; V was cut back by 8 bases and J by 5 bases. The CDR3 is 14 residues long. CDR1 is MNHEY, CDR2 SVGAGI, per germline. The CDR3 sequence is CASRTSRHDNEQFF. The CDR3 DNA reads TGTGCCAGCCGGACTAGCCGACACGACAATGAGCAGTTCTTC.

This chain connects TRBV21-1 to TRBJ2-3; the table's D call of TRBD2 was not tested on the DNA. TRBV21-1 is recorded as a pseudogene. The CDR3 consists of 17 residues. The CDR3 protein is CASSKGPRADSTDTQYF. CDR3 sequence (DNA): TGTGCCAGCAGCAAAGGCCCGCGGGCAGACAGCACAGATACGCAGTATTTT.

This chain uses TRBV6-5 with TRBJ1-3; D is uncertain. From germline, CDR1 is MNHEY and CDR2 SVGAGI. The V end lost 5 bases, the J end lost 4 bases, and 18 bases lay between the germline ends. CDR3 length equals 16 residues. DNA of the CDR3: TGTGCCAGCAGTAACTACTTAAGCCCAATGGGAAACACCATATATTTT. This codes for CASSNYLSPMGNTIYF.

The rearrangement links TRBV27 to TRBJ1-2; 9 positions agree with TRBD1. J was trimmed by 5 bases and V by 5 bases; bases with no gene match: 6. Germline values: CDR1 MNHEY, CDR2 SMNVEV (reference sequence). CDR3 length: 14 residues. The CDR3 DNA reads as TGTGCCAGCAGTCCCGACAGGGGGGAATATGGCTACACCTTC. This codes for CASSPDRGEYGYTF.

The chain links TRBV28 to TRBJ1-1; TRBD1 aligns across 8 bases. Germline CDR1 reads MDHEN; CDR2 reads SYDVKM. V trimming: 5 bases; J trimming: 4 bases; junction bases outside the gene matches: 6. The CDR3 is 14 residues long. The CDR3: CASSLQGAGTEAFF. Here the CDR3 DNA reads TGTGCCAGCAGTCTGCAGGGGGCGGGCACTGAAGCTTTCTTT.

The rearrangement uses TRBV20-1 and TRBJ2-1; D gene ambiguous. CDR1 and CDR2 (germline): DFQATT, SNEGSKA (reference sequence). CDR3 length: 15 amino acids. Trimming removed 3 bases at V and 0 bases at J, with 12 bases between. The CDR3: CSASPVESSYNEQFF. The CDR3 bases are TGCAGTGCTAGTCCGGTGGAGAGCTCCTACAATGAGCAGTTCTTC.

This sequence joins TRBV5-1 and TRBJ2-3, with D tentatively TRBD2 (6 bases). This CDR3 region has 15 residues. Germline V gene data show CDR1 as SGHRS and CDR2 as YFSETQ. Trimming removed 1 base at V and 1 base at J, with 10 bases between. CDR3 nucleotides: TGCGCCAGCAGCTTGTCGGGGGACGGCACAGATACGCAGTATTTT. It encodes CASSLSGDGTDTQYF.

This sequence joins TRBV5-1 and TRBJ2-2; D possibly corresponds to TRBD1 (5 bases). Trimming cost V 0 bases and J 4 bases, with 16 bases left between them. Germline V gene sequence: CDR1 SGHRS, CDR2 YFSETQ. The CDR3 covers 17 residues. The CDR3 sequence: CASSLGGWQGSTGELFF. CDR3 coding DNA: TGCGCCAGCAGCTTGGGTGGCTGGCAGGGTAGCACCGGGGAGCTGTTTTTT.

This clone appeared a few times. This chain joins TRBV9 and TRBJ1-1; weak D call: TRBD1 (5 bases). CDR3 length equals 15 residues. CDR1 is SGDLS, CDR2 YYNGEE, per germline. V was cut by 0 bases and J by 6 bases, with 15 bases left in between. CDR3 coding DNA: TGTGCCAGCAGCGTAGCTCCCCAGGGAAGGTCTGAAGCTTTCTTT. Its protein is CASSVAPQGRSEAFF.

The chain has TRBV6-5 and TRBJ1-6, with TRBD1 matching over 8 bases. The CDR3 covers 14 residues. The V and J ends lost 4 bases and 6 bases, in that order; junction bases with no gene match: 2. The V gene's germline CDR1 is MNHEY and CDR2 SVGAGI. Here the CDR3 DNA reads TGTGCCAGCAGTTCGGACAGGGTTAATTCACCCCTCCACTTT. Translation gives CASSSDRVNSPLHF.

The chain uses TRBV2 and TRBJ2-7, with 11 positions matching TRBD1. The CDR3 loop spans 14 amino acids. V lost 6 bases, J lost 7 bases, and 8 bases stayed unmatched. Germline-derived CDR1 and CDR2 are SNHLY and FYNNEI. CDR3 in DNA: TGTGCCAGCAGAGCCGGGACAGGGGGAGGGGAGCAGTACTTC. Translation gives CASRAGTGGGEQYF.

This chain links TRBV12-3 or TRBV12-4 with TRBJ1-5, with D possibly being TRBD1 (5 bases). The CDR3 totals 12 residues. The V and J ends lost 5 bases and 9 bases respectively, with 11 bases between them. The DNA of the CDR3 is TGTGCCAGCAGTGGGGCTCGGAGGCCCCAGCATTTT. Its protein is CASSGARRPQHF.

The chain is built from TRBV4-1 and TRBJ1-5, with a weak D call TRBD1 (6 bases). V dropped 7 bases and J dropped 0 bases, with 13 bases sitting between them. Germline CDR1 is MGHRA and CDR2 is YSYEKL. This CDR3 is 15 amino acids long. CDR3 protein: CASTPQDSSNQPQHF. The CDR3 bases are TGCGCCAGCACGCCCCAGGACAGTAGCAATCAGCCCCAGCATTTT.